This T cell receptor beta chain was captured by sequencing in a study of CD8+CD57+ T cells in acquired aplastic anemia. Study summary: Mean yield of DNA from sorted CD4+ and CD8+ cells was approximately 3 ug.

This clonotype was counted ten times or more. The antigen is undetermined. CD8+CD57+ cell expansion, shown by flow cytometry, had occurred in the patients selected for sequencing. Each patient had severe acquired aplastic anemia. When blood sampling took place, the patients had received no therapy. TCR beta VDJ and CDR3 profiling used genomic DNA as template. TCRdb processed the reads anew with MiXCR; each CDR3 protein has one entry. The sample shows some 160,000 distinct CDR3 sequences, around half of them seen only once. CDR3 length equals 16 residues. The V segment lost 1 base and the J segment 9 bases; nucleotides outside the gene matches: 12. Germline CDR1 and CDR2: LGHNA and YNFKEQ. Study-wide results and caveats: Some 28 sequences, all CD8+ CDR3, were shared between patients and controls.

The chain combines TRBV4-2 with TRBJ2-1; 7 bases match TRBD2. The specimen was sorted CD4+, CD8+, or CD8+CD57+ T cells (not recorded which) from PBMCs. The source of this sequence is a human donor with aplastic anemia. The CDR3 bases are TGTGCCAGCAGCCAAGGGACGGGAGCGGGAAGGTCTGAGCAGTTCTTC. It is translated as CASSQGTGAGRSEQFF.